The 30 T cell receptor beta chains reported below all come from one sample, sequenced in a study of T-cell memory formation after mild COVID-19. TCRdb called the 5' RACE reads again in MiXCR, with one record for every CDR3 protein. The table shows 470,000 or so distinct CDR3 sequences, with 15% to 20% occurring only once. Sequenced input: PBMCs or a T cell subset sorted from them (not recorded which). The source is an adult woman who had mild COVID-19 (a few samples of this study predate the infection). Cell type and time point are not known.

This clonotype was recorded a few times. The CDR3 DNA is TGCAGTGCTCTAGGTTTAGGGCCCGGGGAAAAACTGTTTTTT. Amino acids: CSALGLGPGEKLFF. This chain connects TRBV20-1 to TRBJ1-4; D remains ambiguous. This CDR3 comprises 14 residues. From germline, CDR1 is DFQATT and CDR2 SNEGSKA (reference sequence). Trimming stripped 5 bases from V and 8 bases from J, with 18 bases between.

The chain combines TRBV6-2 or TRBV6-3 with TRBJ2-7, with TRBD2 matching over 10 bases. There are 17 residues in the CDR3. Trimming took 10 bases from V and 1 from J; bases not matched to a gene: 16. Germline V lookup: CDR1 MNHEY, CDR2 SVGEGT. The CDR3 coding sequence is TGTGCCATCTCCGATCAATTAGCGGGGGGACCTTCCTACGAGCAGTACTTC. Protein product: CAISDQLAGGPSYEQYF.

This clonotype was detected only a few times. V usage is TRBV4-1 and J usage is TRBJ2-3, with TRBD2 identical over 7 bases. This CDR3 comprises 17 residues. The germline V gene encodes CDR1 MGHRA and CDR2 YSYEKL. V gave up 0 bases and J gave up 0 bases; unmatched junction bases: 6. The CDR3 spells CASSQDRSRGSTDTQYF. CDR3 bases: TGCGCCAGCAGCCAAGATCGTTCGCGGGGGAGCACAGATACGCAGTATTTT.

The chain uses TRBV7-2 and TRBJ2-1; D unclear. V dropped 5 bases and J dropped 5 bases, with 10 bases sitting between them. Germline-derived CDR1 and CDR2 are SGHTA and FQGNSA. The CDR3 covers 13 residues. CDR3 sequence: CASSIRADNEQFF. The CDR3 DNA sequence: TGTGCCAGCAGCATAAGAGCCGACAATGAGCAGTTCTTC.

This clonotype was counted at least ten times. The chain employs TRBV12-3 or TRBV12-4 and TRBJ2-7; the D gene could be TRBD1 or TRBD2 (5 bases each). Deletions cut 4 bases from V and 3 bases from J, with 10 bases between. The CDR3 is made up of 13 amino acids. CDR3 DNA sequence: TGTGCCAGCAGTTCGGGGCAAGTCTACGAGCAGTACTTC. This translates into CASSSGQVYEQYF.

The gene calls are TRBV7-9 and TRBJ2-7; TRBD2 aligns across 7 bases. The germline V gene encodes CDR1 SEHNR and CDR2 FQNEAQ (reference sequence). V lost 4 bases, J lost 4 bases, and 13 bases stayed unmatched. The CDR3 loop spans 16 amino acids. The CDR3 DNA reads as TGTGCCAGCAGCTCTTTCCGGGGGGAAGACATATACGAGCAGTACTTC. This codes for CASSSFRGEDIYEQYF.

The chain links TRBV30 to TRBJ1-1; D not resolved. V lost 3 bases to trimming and J lost 6 bases, with 11 bases between them. Germline V lookup: CDR1 GTSNPN, CDR2 SVGIG (reference sequence). This CDR3 has 12 amino acids. CDR3 in DNA: TGTGCCTGGAGCACCTCAGGACCTGAAGCTTTCTTT. It specifies CAWSTSGPEAFF.

This clonotype was detected only a few times. This chain uses TRBV20-1 with TRBJ2-1; 7 bases align to TRBD2. After removal of 5 bases from V and 8 bases from J, the junction contained 12 bases not matched to a gene. The CDR3 covers 14 residues. CDR1 is DFQATT, CDR2 SNEGSKA, per germline (reference sequence). Written as DNA, the CDR3 is TGCAGTGCTCATGGACCGGGACTAAGCTATGAGCAGTTCTTC. This gives the protein CSAHGPGLSYEQFF.

The chain uses TRBV6-2 or TRBV6-3 and TRBJ1-5; TRBD1 aligns across 7 bases. With V trimmed by 6 bases and J by 4 bases, 9 bases remained unmatched. This CDR3 is 15 amino acids long. Germline CDR1 MNHEY, CDR2 SVGEGT. The CDR3 reads CASRRQGLGNQPQHF. For the CDR3, the DNA is TGTGCCAGCAGACGACAGGGATTAGGTAATCAGCCCCAGCATTTT.

This clonotype was counted between two and nine times. This rearrangement joins TRBV14 to TRBJ1-1; 8 bases align to TRBD1. V gave up 5 bases and J gave up 3 bases; unmatched junction bases: 11. Looked up from germline, CDR1 is SGHDN and CDR2 is FVKESK. This CDR3 has 16 amino acids. CDR3 nucleotides: TGTGCCAGCAGCGCACGGACAGGGAATGTGTACACTGAAGCTTTCTTT. The encoded protein is CASSARTGNVYTEAFF.

The chain recombines TRBV30 with TRBJ2-7, with 11 bases matching TRBD1. Germline CDR1 is GTSNPN and CDR2 is SVGIG (reference sequence). V was pared by 8 bases and J by 2 bases, with 5 bases of the junction left unmatched. The CDR3 has 13 residues. This CDR3 is CAGDRGNPYEQYF. The CDR3 DNA follows: TGTGCCGGGGACAGGGGGAACCCCTACGAGCAGTACTTC. Complete variable domain (other parts from reference TRBV30 and TRBJ2-7): SQTIHQWPATLVQPVGSPLSLECTVEGTSNPNLYWYRQAAGRGLQLLFYSVGIGQISSEVPQNLSASRPQDRQFILSSKKLLLSDSGFYLCAGDRGNPYEQYFGPGTRLTVT.

CDR3 sequence: CASSRQGEPSAFF. For the CDR3, the DNA is TGTGCCAGCAGTCGACAGGGAGAACCCTCGGCTTTCTTT. V and J are TRBV2 and TRBJ1-1; the match to TRBD1 covers 7 bases. V lost 5 bases, J lost 11 bases, and 11 bases stayed unmatched. This CDR3 is built from 13 residues. The germline V gene encodes CDR1 SNHLY and CDR2 FYNNEI. Together with reference TRBV2 and TRBJ1-1, the CDR3 gives the full variable domain: EPEVTQTPSHQVTQMGQEVILRCVPISNHLYFYWYRQILGQKVEFLVSFYNNEISEKSEIFDDQFSVERPDGSNFTLKIRSTKLEDSAMYFCASSRQGEPSAFFGQGTRLTVV.

This clonotype was counted a few times. The chain joins TRBV2 to TRBJ2-1, with 10 bases matching TRBD2. The ends lost 4 bases at V and 3 bases at J; junction bases unmatched: 9. Per the germline V gene, CDR1 is SNHLY and CDR2 is FYNNEI. CDR3 length: 17 amino acids. CDR3 amino acids: CASSVPSGSPFYNEQFF. DNA for the CDR3: TGTGCCAGCAGTGTCCCTAGCGGGAGCCCCTTCTACAATGAGCAGTTCTTC. Drawing the rest from reference TRBV2 and TRBJ2-1, the complete variable domain is EPEVTQTPSHQVTQMGQEVILRCVPISNHLYFYWYRQILGQKVEFLVSFYNNEISEKSEIFDDQFSVERPDGSNFTLKIRSTKLEDSAMYFCASSVPSGSPFYNEQFFGPGTRLTVL.

The chain carries TRBV12-3 or TRBV12-4 and TRBJ2-7; D perhaps matches TRBD1 (5 bases). This CDR3 has 14 amino acids. V lost 6 bases, J lost 3 bases, and 15 bases lay in between. CDR3 sequence: CASSRRQLHYEQYF. The CDR3, as DNA: TGTGCCAGCAGCCGGAGACAGTTACACTACGAGCAGTACTTC.

The rearrangement uses TRBV7-6 and TRBJ2-5; D perhaps matches TRBD1 (6 bases). The germline V gene encodes CDR1 SGHVS and CDR2 FNYEAQ. Trimming shortened V by 4 bases and J by 2 bases, and 14 bases separated the two germline ends. The CDR3 has 15 amino acids. CDR3 loop: CASSSHQGRQETQYF. The CDR3 DNA sequence: TGTGCCAGCAGCTCGCACCAGGGGCGGCAAGAGACCCAGTACTTC.

The V call is TRBV6-2 or TRBV6-3, the J call TRBJ2-6; no clear D. In germline, CDR1 is MNHEY, CDR2 SVGEGT. The CDR3 is made up of 13 amino acids. Between the trimmed V and J ends, which lost 8 bases and 0 bases, there was a span of 5 bases. The chain's CDR3 is CASGISGANVLTF. CDR3 DNA sequence: TGTGCCAGCGGGATCTCTGGGGCCAACGTCCTGACTTTC.

The gene calls are TRBV12-3 or TRBV12-4 and TRBJ1-1; D is possibly TRBD1 (6 bases). The V and J ends lost 8 bases and 0 bases respectively, with 10 bases between them. The CDR3 covers 13 residues. In DNA, the CDR3 is TGTGCCAGCGGGGACAACATGAACACTGAAGCTTTCTTT. Its protein is CASGDNMNTEAFF.

This clonotype was counted between two and nine times. The V gene is TRBV12-3 or TRBV12-4, the J gene TRBJ1-6; D remains unclear. This CDR3 has 13 residues. The ends were cut back, 0 bases at V and 9 bases at J, with 6 bases in the middle. In DNA, the CDR3 is TGTGCCAGCAGTTTAGCGCGAGGTTCACCCCTCCACTTT. This encodes CASSLARGSPLHF.

The chain joins TRBV6-5 to TRBJ1-5; the D gene is possibly TRBD1 (5 bases). Looked up from germline, CDR1 is MNHEY and CDR2 is SVGAGI. Trimming shortened V by 8 bases and J by 5 bases, and 19 bases separated the two germline ends. The CDR3 runs to 15 residues. The CDR3 loop reads CASQSRGEGDQPQHF. The CDR3 nucleotides are TGTGCCAGCCAGAGCCGGGGGGAAGGGGATCAGCCCCAGCATTTT.

The chain couples TRBV7-9 to TRBJ1-1; D is undetermined. The CDR3 is 13 amino acids. Trimming left V 3 bases short and J 6 bases short, with 11 bases between. Germline CDR1 and CDR2: SEHNR and FQNEAQ (reference sequence). The CDR3 reads CASSFNSAAEAFF. In DNA, the CDR3 is TGTGCCAGCAGCTTCAACAGTGCCGCTGAAGCTTTCTTT.

This clonotype appeared many times. The V and J genes are TRBV12-3 or TRBV12-4 and TRBJ2-1; TRBD2 matches 10 bases. The CDR3 has 19 amino acids. With 3 bases clipped from V and 1 base from J, the junction kept 12 bases outside the gene matches. CDR3 protein: CASSFVGSGGKTSYNEQFF. DNA of the CDR3: TGTGCCAGCAGTTTCGTCGGTAGCGGGGGGAAAACTTCCTACAATGAGCAGTTCTTC.

This clonotype appeared a few times. The chain uses TRBV20-1 and TRBJ2-3, with 7 nucleotides matching TRBD2. Losses at the gene ends were 6 bases for V and 4 bases for J; bases not matched to a gene: 19. The CDR3 sequence is 17 residues long. Looked up from germline, CDR1 is DFQATT and CDR2 is SNEGSKA (reference sequence). Here the CDR3 reads CSACGVLSGARADTQYF. The CDR3 DNA reads as TGCAGTGCCTGCGGTGTATTGAGCGGGGCCCGCGCAGATACGCAGTATTTT.

This clonotype was counted between two and nine times. The V gene is TRBV12-3 or TRBV12-4, the J gene TRBJ2-5, with 9 nucleotides matching TRBD2. V lost 7 bases to trimming and J lost 0 bases; unmatched junction nucleotides: 3. The CDR3 totals 14 residues. The CDR3 loop reads CASKRTSDQETQYF. DNA for the CDR3: TGTGCCAGCAAAAGGACTAGCGACCAAGAGACCCAGTACTTC.

The rearrangement joins TRBV6-1 to TRBJ2-7; D call uncertain. Germline V CDR1 and CDR2: MNHNS, SASEGT. V was shortened by 2 bases and J by 2 bases, with 4 bases between the two germline ends. This CDR3 has 12 amino acids. Here the CDR3 reads CASSESTYEQYF. In DNA, the CDR3 is TGTGCCAGCAGTGAAAGTACCTACGAGCAGTACTTC.

The rearrangement uses TRBV6-6 and TRBJ2-3, with 9 positions matching TRBD1. Per germline, CDR1 MNHNY and CDR2 SVGAGI (reference sequence). The CDR3 is 15 amino acids. V shed 7 bases and J 1 base; nucleotides not matched to a gene: 6. CDR3 region: CASIPGQGRTDTQYF. CDR3 sequence (DNA): TGTGCCAGCATACCGGGACAGGGACGCACAGATACGCAGTATTTT.

The V and J genes are TRBV25-1 and TRBJ2-5; D is uncertain. The CDR3 totals 13 residues. V was clipped by 3 bases and J by 8 bases, with 13 bases between them. Germline V CDR1 and CDR2: MGHDK, SYGVNS. Written as DNA, the CDR3 is TGTGCCAGCAGTGATCAGGCCATAGGAACCCAGTACTTC. Protein: CASSDQAIGTQYF.

This clonotype has a handful of counts. The chain joins TRBV4-3 to TRBJ2-3; 10 bases line up with TRBD2. V dropped 3 bases and J dropped 0; count of bases not matched to a gene: 3. Germline V gives CDR1 LGHNA, CDR2 YSLEER. The CDR3 spans 16 residues. The DNA for the CDR3 is TGCGCCAGCAGCCAGGATAGCGGGAGGAGCACAGATACGCAGTATTTT. Encoded protein: CASSQDSGRSTDTQYF.

This clonotype was picked up a small number of times. The chain combines TRBV6-5 with TRBJ2-2; maybe TRBD1 (5 bases). Germline V gene data show CDR1 as MNHEY and CDR2 as SVGAGI. Trimming removed 2 bases from V and 0 bases from J, with 7 bases in between. The CDR3 runs to 15 residues. Written as DNA, the CDR3 is TGTGCCAGCAGTTACGGACAAGCGAACACCGGGGAGCTGTTTTTT. Translated, it gives CASSYGQANTGELFF.

This clonotype was seen a handful of times. The chain joins TRBV20-1 to TRBJ1-1; D unclear. The CDR3 consists of 13 residues. V lost 2 bases and J lost 0, with 7 bases in between. In germline, CDR1 is DFQATT, CDR2 SNEGSKA (reference sequence). CDR3 in DNA: TGCAGTGCTAGACGCAGGCTGAACACTGAAGCTTTCTTT. Encoded protein: CSARRRLNTEAFF.

V gene TRBV11-2 combines with J gene TRBJ1-1; unclear D gene. The CDR3 runs 15 residues. CDR1 and CDR2 from the germline V gene are SGHAT and FQNNGV. Trimming removed 0 bases at V and 1 base at J, with 9 bases between. The CDR3 coding sequence is TGTGCCAGCAGCTTAGAGGTAGCACAGAACACTGAAGCTTTCTTT. It translates to CASSLEVAQNTEAFF.